Described below is a single T cell receptor (beta chain) sequence and its context. Its antigen remains unidentified. The sample belongs to a study of shared clonotypes between healthy human individuals. The study, taken as a whole, reports: It was the non-shared clonotypes that had lower generation probabilities than clonotypes shared by all four donors. Collection of samples was limited to blood; tissue repertoires likely differ. Clonotype sharing among donors likely depends on sequencing depth.

CD4+ cell separation produced CD45RA+ naive and CD45RA-negative memory subsets. TCRdb's table, derived via immunoSEQ multiplex PCR, lists solely in-frame clones and lacks some. The sample includes about 1.4 million clones, 95% to 97% of them seen just once. This CDR3 contains 16 residues. Trimming took off 3 bases at V and 0 bases at J, with 9 bases between the two ends. Germline V CDR1 and CDR2: MNHEY, SVGAGI. The sequence derives from a young man in good health. Sequencing was performed on naive CD4+ T cells sorted from blood. Subset indicated: CD45RA+ positively selected. The J gene is TRBJ2-6, the V gene TRBV6-5; no clear D. The chain's CDR3 is CASSYGINSGANVLTF. The DNA for the CDR3 is TGTGCCAGCAGTTATGGGATCAACTCTGGGGCCAACGTCCTGACTTTC.